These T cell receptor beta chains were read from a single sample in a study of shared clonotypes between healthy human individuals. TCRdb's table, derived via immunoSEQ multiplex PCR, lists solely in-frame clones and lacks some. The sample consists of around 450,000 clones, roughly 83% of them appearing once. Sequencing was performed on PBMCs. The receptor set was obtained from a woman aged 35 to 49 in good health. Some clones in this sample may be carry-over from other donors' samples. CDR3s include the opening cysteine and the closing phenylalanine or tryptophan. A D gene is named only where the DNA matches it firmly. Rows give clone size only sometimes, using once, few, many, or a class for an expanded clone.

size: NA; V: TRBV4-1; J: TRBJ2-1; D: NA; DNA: TGCGCCAGCAGCCGTCTTGCGGAACAGCGGTTCTTC; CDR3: CASSRLAEQRFF
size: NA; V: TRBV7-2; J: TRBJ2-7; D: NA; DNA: TGTGCCAGCAGAGATCCCAAGCGCTCCTACGAGCAGTACTTC; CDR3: CASRDPKRSYEQYF
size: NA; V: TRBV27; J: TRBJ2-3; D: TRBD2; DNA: TGTGCCAGCAGAATTAGCGGGAGACGCACAGATACGCAGTATTTT; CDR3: CASRISGRRTDTQYF
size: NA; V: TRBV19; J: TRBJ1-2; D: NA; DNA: TGTGCCAGTAGTATAGCCTCCGGGACGGGAAGACTCACCTATGGCTACACCTTC; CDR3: CASSIASGTGRLTYGYTF
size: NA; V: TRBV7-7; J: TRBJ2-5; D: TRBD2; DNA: TGTGCTAGCAGCCCTGTCGGACTAGCGGACCACCAAGAGACCCAGTACTTC; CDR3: CASSPVGLADHQETQYF
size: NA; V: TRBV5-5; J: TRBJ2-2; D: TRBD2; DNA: TGTGCCAGCAGCTGGAGGACTAGCGGCCTGGGCGGGGAGCTGTTTTTT; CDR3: CASSWRTSGLGGELFF
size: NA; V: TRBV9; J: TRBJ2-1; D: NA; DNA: TGTGCCAGCAGCGCCCGTCCTCAGGGTCTTGAGCAGTTCTTC; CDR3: CASSARPQGLEQFF
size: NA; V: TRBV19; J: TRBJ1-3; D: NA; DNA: TGTGCCAGTAGTATGACGAACTCTGGAAACACCATATATTTT; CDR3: CASSMTNSGNTIYF
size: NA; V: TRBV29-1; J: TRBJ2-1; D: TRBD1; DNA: TGCAGCGTCGAACTGGACAGGGTCTATGAGCAGTTCTTC; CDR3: CSVELDRVYEQFF
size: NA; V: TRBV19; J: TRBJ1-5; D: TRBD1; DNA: TGTGCCAGTAGTATAATTTCCCCAGCAGGGGGGCAGCCCCAGCATTTT; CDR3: CASSIISPAGGQPQHF
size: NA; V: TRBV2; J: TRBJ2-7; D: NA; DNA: TGTGCCAGCAAAGGGACGCAGAGCTCCTACGAGCAGTACTTC; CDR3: CASKGTQSSYEQYF
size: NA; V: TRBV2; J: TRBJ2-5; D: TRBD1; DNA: TGTGCCAGCAGTGAAACAGGGGGAACCCAGTACTTC; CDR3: CASSETGGTQYF
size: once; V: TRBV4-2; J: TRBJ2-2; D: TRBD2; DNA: TGTGCCAGCAGCCAAACTAGCGGGGACACCGGGGAGCTGTTTTTT; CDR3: CASSQTSGDTGELFF
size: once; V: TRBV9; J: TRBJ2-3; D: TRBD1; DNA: TGTGCCAGCAGCGTGGACAGGGGAGCTGATACGCAGTATTTT; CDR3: CASSVDRGADTQYF
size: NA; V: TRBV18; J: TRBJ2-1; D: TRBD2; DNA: TGTGCCAGCTCACCAGTTGTTAGCGGGAGCAATGAGCAGTTCTTC; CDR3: CASSPVVSGSNEQFF
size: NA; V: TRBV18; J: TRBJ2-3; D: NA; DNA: TGTGCCAGCTCACAGGGTTCAGATACGCAGTATTTT; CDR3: CASSQGSDTQYF
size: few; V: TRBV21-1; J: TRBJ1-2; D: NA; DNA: TGTGCCAGCAAACTAGGCTACACCTTC; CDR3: CASKLGYTF
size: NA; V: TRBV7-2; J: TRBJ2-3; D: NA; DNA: TGTGCCAGCAGCTGGACAGGCACAGATACGCAGTATTTT; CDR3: CASSWTGTDTQYF
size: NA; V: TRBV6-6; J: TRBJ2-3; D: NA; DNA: TGTGCCAGCAGTGCTGGAGGAGGTGCCGTCACAGATACGCAGTATTTT; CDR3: CASSAGGGAVTDTQYF
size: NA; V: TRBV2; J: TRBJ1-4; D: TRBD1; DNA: TGTGCCACCCACAGGGGAAATAATGAAAAACTGTTTTTT; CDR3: CATHRGNNEKLFF
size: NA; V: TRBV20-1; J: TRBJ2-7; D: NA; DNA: TGCAGTGAAGGCAGGATGGACGAGCAGTACTTC; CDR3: CSEGRMDEQYF
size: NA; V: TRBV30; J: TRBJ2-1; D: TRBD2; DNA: TGTGCCTGGACTAGCGGGATCTACAATGAGCAGTTCTTC; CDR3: CAWTSGIYNEQFF
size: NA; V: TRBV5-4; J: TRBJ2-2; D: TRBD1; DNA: TGTGCCAGCGCGACCGCGGCAGGGGGACGCACCGGGGAGCTGTTTTTT; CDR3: CASATAAGGRTGELFF
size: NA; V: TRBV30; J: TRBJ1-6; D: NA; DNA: TGTGCCTGGAGTGTATTGACGCGGAATTCACCCCTCCACTTT; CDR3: CAWSVLTRNSPLHF
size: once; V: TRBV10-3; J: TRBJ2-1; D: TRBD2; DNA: TGTGCCATCAGTGAGTCGGGAGGGCCCAGATACAATGAGCAGTTCTTC; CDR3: CAISESGGPRYNEQFF
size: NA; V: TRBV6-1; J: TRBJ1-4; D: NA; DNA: TGTGCCAGCAGTTTAGGGGTGGCGGTTAGGAAACTGTTTTTT; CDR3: CASSLGVAVRKLFF
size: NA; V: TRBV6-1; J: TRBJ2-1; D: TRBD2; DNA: TGTGCCAGCAGTGAACAGGCGGGAGCCTACAATGAGCAGTTCTTC; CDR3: CASSEQAGAYNEQFF
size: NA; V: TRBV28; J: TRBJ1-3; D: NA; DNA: TGTGCCAGCAGACAGGGACGGCCGAACACCATATATTTT; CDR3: CASRQGRPNTIYF
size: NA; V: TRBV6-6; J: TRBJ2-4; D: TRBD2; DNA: TGTGCCAGCAGCCGAGGACTAGCGGTAGCCAAAAACATTCAGTACTTC; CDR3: CASSRGLAVAKNIQYF
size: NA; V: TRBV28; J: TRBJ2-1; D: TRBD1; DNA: TGTGCCAGCAGTTTAGCCGGGGCAGGGGGCTTCGATGAGCAGTTCTTC; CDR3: CASSLAGAGGFDEQFF
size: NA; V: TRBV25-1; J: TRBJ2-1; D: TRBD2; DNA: TGTGCCAGCAGTGGCCCGACTAGCGGGAGGAGCTCCTACAATGAGCAGTTCTTC; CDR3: CASSGPTSGRSSYNEQFF
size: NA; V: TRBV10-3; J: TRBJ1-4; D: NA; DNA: TGTGCCATCAGTGAGGCCCGGCCTCGTGAAAAACTGTTTTTT; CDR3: CAISEARPREKLFF
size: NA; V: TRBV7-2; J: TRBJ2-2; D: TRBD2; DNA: TGTGCCAGCAGCCCGACTCAAGCGGGGTTGTTTTTT; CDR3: CASSPTQAGLFF
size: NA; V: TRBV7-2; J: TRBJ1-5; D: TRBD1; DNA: TGTGCCAGCAGCGCCCGGACAGGGACTAGCAATCAGCCCCAGCATTTT; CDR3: CASSARTGTSNQPQHF
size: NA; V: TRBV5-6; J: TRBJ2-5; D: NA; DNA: TGTGCCAGCAGCTTGCCCCCCCCGGGCCGGGGAGAGACCCAGTACTTC; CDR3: CASSLPPPGRGETQYF
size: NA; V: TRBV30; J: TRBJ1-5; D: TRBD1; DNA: TGTGCCTGGGCCGGACAGGGAGAACAGCCCCAGCATTTT; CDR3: CAWAGQGEQPQHF
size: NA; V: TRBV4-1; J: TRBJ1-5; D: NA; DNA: TGCGCCAGCAGCCAAAGAACGGGCAGGGTCCAGCCCCAGCATTTT; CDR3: CASSQRTGRVQPQHF
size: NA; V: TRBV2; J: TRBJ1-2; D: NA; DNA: TGTGCCAGCATGGTCTTAGCGGGTAGGCAGAATGGCTACACCTTC; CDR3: CASMVLAGRQNGYTF
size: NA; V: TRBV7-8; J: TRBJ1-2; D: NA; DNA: TGTGCCAGCAGCCAACCTGGCAGGCCTAAGGATGGCTACACCTTC; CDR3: CASSQPGRPKDGYTF
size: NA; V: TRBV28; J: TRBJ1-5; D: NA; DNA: TGTGCCAGCAGTTTAGCCCTCCATCAGCCCCAGCATTTT; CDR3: CASSLALHQPQHF
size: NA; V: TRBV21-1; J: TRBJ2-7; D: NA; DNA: TGTGCCAGCATAAAAAGGGGCGGACAGGGGGCCCACGAGCAGTACTTC; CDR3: CASIKRGGQGAHEQYF
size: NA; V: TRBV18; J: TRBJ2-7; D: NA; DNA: TGTGCCAGCTCACCATTTGGGGGCTACGAGCAGTACTTC; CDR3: CASSPFGGYEQYF
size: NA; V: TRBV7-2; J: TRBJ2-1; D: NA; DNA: TGTGCCAGCAGCTTATCGTTCGGGGGTGGGGCCTACAATGAGCAGTTCTTC; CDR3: CASSLSFGGGAYNEQFF
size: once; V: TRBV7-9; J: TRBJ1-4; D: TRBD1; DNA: TGTGCCAGCAGCTCCGAGGGGGCTATCGGTGAAAAACTGTTTTTT; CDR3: CASSSEGAIGEKLFF
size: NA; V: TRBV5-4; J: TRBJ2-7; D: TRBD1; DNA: TGTGCCAGCAGCTCCGGACAGGGCTACGAGCAGTACTTC; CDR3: CASSSGQGYEQYF
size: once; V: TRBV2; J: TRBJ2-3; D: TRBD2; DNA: TGTGCCAGCAGTGAGACTAGCGGCACAGATACGCAGTATTTT; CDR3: CASSETSGTDTQYF
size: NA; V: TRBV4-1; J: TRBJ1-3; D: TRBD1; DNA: TGCGCCAGCAGCCATACACAGGGGCCGGGGGACACCATATATTTT; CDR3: CASSHTQGPGDTIYF
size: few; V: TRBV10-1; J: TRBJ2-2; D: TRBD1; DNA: TGCGCCAGCAGTCGGACAGGGGACACCGGGGAGCTGTTTTTT; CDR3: CASSRTGDTGELFF
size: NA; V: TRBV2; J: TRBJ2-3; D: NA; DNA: TGTGCCAGCAGTCTGAGCCGGATGGCCACAGTTGATACGCAGTATTTT; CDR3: CASSLSRMATVDTQYF
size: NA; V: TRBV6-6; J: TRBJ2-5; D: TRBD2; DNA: TGTGCCAGCACCCCGTCGGCCCTAGCGGTCCAAGAGACCCAGTACTTC; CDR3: CASTPSALAVQETQYF
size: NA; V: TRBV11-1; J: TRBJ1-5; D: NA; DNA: TGTGCCAGCAGCTTAAACAGCGGGGGCAATCAGCCCCAGCATTTT; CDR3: CASSLNSGGNQPQHF
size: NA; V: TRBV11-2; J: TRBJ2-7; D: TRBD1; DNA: TGTGCCAGCAGCTCTACGTCCGGGACAGGGGGATACGAGCAGTACTTC; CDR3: CASSSTSGTGGYEQYF
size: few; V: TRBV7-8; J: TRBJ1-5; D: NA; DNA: TGTGCCAGCAGGAGGGGGGGCAATCAGCCCCAGCATTTT; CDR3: CASRRGGNQPQHF
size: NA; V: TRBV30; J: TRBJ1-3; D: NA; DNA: TGTGCCTGGAGTGTACAGGGCGGCGGCCGCGTGGGCACCATATATTTT; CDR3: CAWSVQGGGRVGTIYF
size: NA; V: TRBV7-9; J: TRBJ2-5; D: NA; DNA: TGTGCCAGCACCTCTGGGGAGACCCAGTACTTC; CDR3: CASTSGETQYF